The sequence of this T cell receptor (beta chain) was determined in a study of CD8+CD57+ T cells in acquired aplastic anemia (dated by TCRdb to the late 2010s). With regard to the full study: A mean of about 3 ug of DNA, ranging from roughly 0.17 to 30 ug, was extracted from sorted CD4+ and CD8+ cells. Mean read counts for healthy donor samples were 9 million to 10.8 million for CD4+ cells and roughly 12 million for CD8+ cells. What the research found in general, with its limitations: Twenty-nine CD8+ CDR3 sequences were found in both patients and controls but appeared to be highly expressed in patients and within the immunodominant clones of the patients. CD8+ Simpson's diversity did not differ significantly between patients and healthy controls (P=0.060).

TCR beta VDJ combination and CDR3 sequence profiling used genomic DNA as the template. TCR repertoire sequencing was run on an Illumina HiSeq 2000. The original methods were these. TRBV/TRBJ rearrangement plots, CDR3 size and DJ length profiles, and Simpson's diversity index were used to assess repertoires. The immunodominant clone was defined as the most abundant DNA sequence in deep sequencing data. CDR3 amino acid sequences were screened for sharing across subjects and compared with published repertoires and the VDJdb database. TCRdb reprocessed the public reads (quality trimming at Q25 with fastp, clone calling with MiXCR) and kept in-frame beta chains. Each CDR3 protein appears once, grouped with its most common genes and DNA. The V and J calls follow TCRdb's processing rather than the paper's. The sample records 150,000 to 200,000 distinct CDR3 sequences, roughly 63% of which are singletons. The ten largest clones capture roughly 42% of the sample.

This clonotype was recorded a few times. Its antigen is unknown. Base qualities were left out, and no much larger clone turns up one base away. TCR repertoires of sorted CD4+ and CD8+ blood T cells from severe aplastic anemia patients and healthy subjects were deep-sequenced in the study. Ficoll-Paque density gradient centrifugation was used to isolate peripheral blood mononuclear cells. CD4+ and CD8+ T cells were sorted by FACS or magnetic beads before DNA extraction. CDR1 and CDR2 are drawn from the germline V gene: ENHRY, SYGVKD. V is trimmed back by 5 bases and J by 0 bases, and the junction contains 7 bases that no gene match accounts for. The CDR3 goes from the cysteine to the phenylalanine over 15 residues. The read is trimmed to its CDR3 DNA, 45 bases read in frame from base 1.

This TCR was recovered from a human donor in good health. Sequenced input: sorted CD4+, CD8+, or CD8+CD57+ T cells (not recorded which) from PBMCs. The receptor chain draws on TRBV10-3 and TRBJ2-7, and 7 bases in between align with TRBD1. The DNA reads TGTGCCATCAGTAATGTGACAGGGCCCTCCTACGAGCAGTACTTC. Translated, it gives CAISNVTGPSYEQYF.